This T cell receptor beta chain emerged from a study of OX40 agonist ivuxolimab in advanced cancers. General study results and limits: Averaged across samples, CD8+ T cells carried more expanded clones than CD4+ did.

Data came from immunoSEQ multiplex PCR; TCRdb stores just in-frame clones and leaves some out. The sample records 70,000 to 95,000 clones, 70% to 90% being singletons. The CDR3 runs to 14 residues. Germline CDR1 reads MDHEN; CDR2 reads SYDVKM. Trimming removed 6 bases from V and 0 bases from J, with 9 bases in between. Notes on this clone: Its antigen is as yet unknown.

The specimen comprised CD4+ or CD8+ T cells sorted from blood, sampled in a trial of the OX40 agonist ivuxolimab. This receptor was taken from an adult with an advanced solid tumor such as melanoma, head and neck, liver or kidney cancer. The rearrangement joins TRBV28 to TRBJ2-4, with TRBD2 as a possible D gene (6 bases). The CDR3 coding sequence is TGTGCCAGCAGGCGGGGACTAGCCAAAAACATTCAGTACTTC. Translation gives CASRRGLAKNIQYF.